The subject of this entry is one T cell receptor (beta chain). Antigen: not known. The method was immunoSEQ multiplex PCR; TCRdb's version includes in-frame clones alone and lacks a portion of them. The sample has around 78,000 clones; approximately 90% are singletons. This CDR3 has 14 residues. The V end was cut by 1 base, the J end by 0 bases, with 9 bases between. Germline CDR1 reads GTSNPN; CDR2 reads SVGIG (reference sequence). The sample is drawn from a study of radiation and T cells in renal cell carcinoma. Study-level results: Top tumor clonotypes rose in blood 2 weeks post-radiation, then contracted.

This sample's time point: blood 4 weeks post-SBRT, at nephrectomy. This sample's treatment: 15 Gy SBRT to primary tumor, nephrectomy 4 weeks later. Nephrectomy followed 15 Gy stereotactic body radiation by 4 weeks. After SBRT, blood was collected at 2 and 4 weeks, plus baseline. The patient's renal cell carcinoma had clear cell pathology. This sample comprised blood, obtained from a patient whose treatment included radiotherapy and nephrectomy. The clonotype comes from a woman between 65 and 79 years old with renal cell carcinoma. The chain carries TRBV30 and TRBJ1-2, with no clear D. Here the CDR3 reads CAWSAGVTNYGYTF. The CDR3 bases are TGTGCCTGGAGTGCGGGCGTCACTAACTATGGCTACACCTTC.